This T cell receptor beta chain was sequenced for a study of T cell changes during pregnancy in multiple sclerosis. Assay: immunoSEQ multiplex PCR; the TCRdb copy retains only in-frame clones and omits some. The sample shows approximately 110,000 clones, approximately 93% of them seen only once. Trimming pared 4 bases from V and 8 bases from J, leaving 16 bases between. The CDR3 covers 14 residues. Germline V gene sequence: CDR1 SGHDT, CDR2 YYEEEE. This specimen consisted of peripheral blood, obtained after pregnancy. This chain joins TRBV5-6 and TRBJ1-5, with TRBD1 as a possible D gene (5 bases). The source is a female donor with multiple sclerosis, enrolled in a pregnancy study. CDR3: CASSPWGDIEPQHF. The CDR3 DNA follows: TGTGCCAGCAGCCCCTGGGGGGATATCGAGCCCCAGCATTTT.